This passage covers 22 T cell receptor beta chains from one sample sequenced in a study of CD4 T cells in relation to SARS-CoV-2 and coronaviruses. Sequencing used immunoSEQ multiplex PCR; TCRdb keeps in-frame clones, though not all of them. The sample consists of around 11,000 clones, 87% of them appearing once. The specimen was naive CD4+ T cells from PBMCs. This sample's subset: naive CD4+ T cells isolated by negative enrichment. These receptors originate from an adult with COVID-19.

Written as DNA, the CDR3 is TGTGCCAGCGATCAAACAGATTATGGCTACACCTTC. It is translated as CASDQTDYGYTF. The chain links TRBV2 to TRBJ1-2, with D unclear. CDR1 and CDR2 (germline): SNHLY, FYNNEI. The germline V and J ends were trimmed by 8 bases and 5 bases, with 12 bases remaining between them. The CDR3 spans 12 residues. The complete variable domain, with remaining parts taken from reference TRBV2 and TRBJ1-2, reads EPEVTQTPSHQVTQMGQEVILRCVPISNHLYFYWYRQILGQKVEFLVSFYNNEISEKSEIFDDQFSVERPDGSNFTLKIRSTKLEDSAMYFCASDQTDYGYTFGSGTRLTVV.

The chain joins TRBV10-3 to TRBJ1-2, with D perhaps matching TRBD1 (6 bases). CDR1 and CDR2 from the germline V gene are ENHRY and SYGVKD. The CDR3 extends over 13 amino acids. V was pared by 6 bases and J by 4 bases, with 12 bases between. CDR3: CAISRDTLYGYTF. As DNA, the CDR3 is TGTGCCATCAGCCGGGACACACTCTATGGCTACACCTTC.

The chain combines TRBV27 with TRBJ1-6; D perhaps matches TRBD1 (6 bases). The CDR3 extends over 16 amino acids. Germline V lookup: CDR1 MNHEY, CDR2 SMNVEV (reference sequence). The ends were cut back, 3 bases at V and 2 bases at J, with 11 bases in the middle. The CDR3 DNA follows: TGTGCCAGCAGTTTCTTGGACAGCGCCTATAATTCACCCCTCCACTTT. Translation: CASSFLDSAYNSPLHF.

This clone was recorded only once. The chain couples TRBV5-1 to TRBJ2-3, with D uncertain. The CDR3 sequence is 14 residues long. The ends were cut back, 4 bases at V and 0 bases at J, with 9 bases in the middle. In germline, CDR1 is SGHRS, CDR2 YFSETQ. For the CDR3, the DNA is TGCGCCAGCAGCGAAACAGTCAGCACAGATACGCAGTATTTT. It is translated as CASSETVSTDTQYF.

The V and J genes are TRBV12-3 or TRBV12-4 and TRBJ1-2, with unresolved D. The CDR3 is 13 amino acids. V was trimmed by 5 bases and J by 4 bases, leaving 11 bases between them. CDR3 in amino acids: CASSPIAFYGYTF. Here the CDR3 DNA reads TGTGCCAGCAGTCCCATCGCGTTCTATGGCTACACCTTC.

The gene calls are TRBV30 and TRBJ2-1; D gene unclear. Trimming removed 4 bases from V and 7 bases from J, with 14 bases in between. CDR3 size: 13 residues. The germline CDR1 and CDR2 sequences are GTSNPN and SVGIG (reference sequence). The CDR3 is CAWKNTAGNEQFF. In DNA form, the CDR3 reads TGTGCCTGGAAAAATACAGCTGGAAATGAGCAGTTCTTC.

The chain couples TRBV5-1 to TRBJ2-3; D might be TRBD2 (7 bases). This CDR3 is built from 16 residues. CDR1 is SGHRS, CDR2 YFSETQ, per germline. The V end lost 0 bases, the J end lost 4 bases, and 15 bases lay between the germline ends. The CDR3 spells CASSLVVGGRADTQYF. As DNA, the CDR3 is TGCGCCAGCAGCTTGGTGGTGGGGGGGCGTGCAGATACGCAGTATTTT.

Only one count was recorded for this clone. The rearrangement joins TRBV2 to TRBJ2-5; D is ambiguous. Trimming pared 3 bases from V and 7 bases from J, leaving 9 bases between. The V gene's germline CDR1 is SNHLY and CDR2 FYNNEI. This CDR3 has 12 amino acids. CDR3 residues: CASSDEPWTQYF. The CDR3 DNA reads as TGTGCCAGCAGTGATGAGCCGTGGACCCAGTACTTC.

The chain joins TRBV19 to TRBJ1-4, with 9 bases fitting TRBD1. Trimming at V came to 4 bases and at J to 5 bases, leaving 2 bases not matched to a gene. CDR1 is LNHDA, CDR2 SQIVND, per germline (reference sequence). The CDR3 is 14 amino acids. CDR3 coding DNA: TGTGCCAGTAGTACGACAGGGGGAAATGAAAAACTGTTTTTT. This encodes CASSTTGGNEKLFF.

CDR3 sequence reads: CASSYPQETQYF. As DNA, the CDR3 is TGTGCCAGCAGTTATCCGCAAGAGACCCAGTACTTC. The gene calls are TRBV6-2 or TRBV6-3 and TRBJ2-5; D ambiguous. Germline CDR1 is MNHEY and CDR2 is SVGEGT. Trimming shortened V by 3 bases and J by 2 bases, and 4 bases separated the two germline ends. This CDR3 spans 12 amino acids.

V is TRBV5-1 and J is TRBJ2-5, with 8 bases fitting TRBD2. Germline V gene data show CDR1 as SGHRS and CDR2 as YFSETQ. The CDR3 extends over 16 amino acids. Trimming removed 5 bases from V and 2 bases from J; junction bases left unmatched: 11. CDR3: CASSSYPGLGQETQYF. The DNA for the CDR3 is TGCGCCAGCAGTTCCTACCCGGGACTAGGACAAGAGACCCAGTACTTC.

The gene calls are TRBV6-5 and TRBJ2-7; TRBD1 matches 9 bases. The trim removed 9 bases at V and 2 bases at J, leaving 8 bases unmatched. The CDR3 is 14 residues long. Germline CDR1 MNHEY, CDR2 SVGAGI. CDR3 loop: CASQTGGLPYEQYF. The DNA for the CDR3 is TGTGCCAGTCAAACAGGGGGCCTCCCCTACGAGCAGTACTTC.

The rearrangement links TRBV2 to TRBJ1-2; no clear D gene. V lost 4 bases, J lost 0 bases, and 9 bases lay in between. There are 14 residues in the CDR3. CDR1 and CDR2 from the germline V gene are SNHLY and FYNNEI. The DNA of the CDR3 is TGTGCCAGCAGTGCTTGGTTAGCTAACTATGGCTACACCTTC. Translated: CASSAWLANYGYTF.

The chain is built from TRBV5-1 and TRBJ1-1; D is perhaps TRBD1 (6 bases). V was cut by 4 bases and J by 4 bases, with 11 bases left in between. Germline CDR1 and CDR2: SGHRS and YFSETQ. This CDR3 has 13 residues. CDR3 sequence: CASSATGPTEAFF. CDR3 in DNA: TGCGCCAGCAGCGCTACAGGGCCCACTGAAGCTTTCTTT.

CDR3 coding DNA: TGTGCCAGCAGTGGGAACACCGGGGAGCTGTTTTTT. Protein product: CASSGNTGELFF. V usage is TRBV28 and J usage is TRBJ2-2; no definite D call. The CDR3 sequence is 12 residues long. Trimming removed 5 bases from V and 1 base from J, with 2 bases in between. The germline gives CDR1 MDHEN, CDR2 SYDVKM.

The chain is built from TRBV10-1 and TRBJ2-1; D possibly corresponds to TRBD1 (5 bases). This CDR3 comprises 14 residues. Germline V lookup: CDR1 WNHNN, CDR2 SYGVQD (reference sequence). Between the trimmed V and J ends, which lost 2 bases and 5 bases, there was a span of 10 bases. The CDR3 reads CASSEDWTNNEQFF. CDR3 DNA sequence: TGCGCCAGCAGTGAGGATTGGACAAACAATGAGCAGTTCTTC.

DNA of the CDR3: TGTGCCAGCAGCTTGACCGTTAACTATGGCTACACCTTC. This gives the protein CASSLTVNYGYTF. The rearrangement uses TRBV5-4 and TRBJ1-2; D gene ambiguous. The germline CDR1 and CDR2 sequences are SGHNT and YYREEE (reference sequence). Trimming cost V 1 base and J 1 base, with 5 bases left between them. This CDR3 has 13 residues.

The chain carries TRBV19 and TRBJ1-1; D is perhaps TRBD1 (6 bases). This CDR3 is built from 15 residues. Per germline, CDR1 LNHDA and CDR2 SQIVND (reference sequence). V lost 3 bases and J lost 1, with 12 bases in between. This CDR3 is CASSMSGTPNTEAFF. As DNA, the CDR3 is TGTGCCAGTAGTATGTCTGGGACACCGAACACTGAAGCTTTCTTT.

The CDR3 nucleotides are TGCGCCAGCAGCTTGGGAGCAGTGACTAATGAAAAACTGTTTTTT. It specifies CASSLGAVTNEKLFF. This chain connects TRBV5-1 to TRBJ1-4, with unresolved D. There are 15 residues in the CDR3. Deletions cut 0 bases from V and 2 bases from J, with 8 bases between. CDR1 and CDR2 from the germline V gene are SGHRS and YFSETQ.

The V call is TRBV3-1 (or the pseudogene TRBV3-2), the J call TRBJ1-6; D is unresolved. The CDR3 has 12 amino acids. V lost 4 bases and J lost 10, with 8 bases in between. Germline V gene data show CDR1 as LGHDT and CDR2 as YNNKEL (reference sequence). The CDR3 sequence is CASSPPGSPLHF. In nucleotides, the CDR3 is TGTGCCAGCAGCCCCCCTGGATCACCCCTCCACTTT.

This rearrangement joins TRBV11-3 to TRBJ2-1; TRBD2 matches at 11 bases. Trimming at V came to 3 bases and at J to 8 bases, leaving 6 bases not matched to a gene. Germline lookup yields CDR1 SGHNT and CDR2 YENEEA. The CDR3 totals 15 residues. The CDR3 DNA reads as TGTGCCAGCAGCTTCCAGGGTAGCGGGGGGGATGAGCAGTTCTTC. As protein: CASSFQGSGGDEQFF.

The V and J genes are TRBV6-4 and TRBJ1-1; 7 nucleotides align to TRBD1. Germline V gene sequence: CDR1 MRHNA, CDR2 SNTAGT. Losses at the gene ends were 6 bases for V and 4 bases for J; bases not matched to a gene: 14. The CDR3 runs to 16 residues. In DNA, the CDR3 is TGTGCCAGCAGAAAACAGGGGAACCGAGGAGGCACTGAAGCTTTCTTT. Translation: CASRKQGNRGGTEAFF.